Below, 19 T cell receptor beta chains from the same sample are listed, as sequenced in a study of T cell clusters in autoimmune cytopenias. TRB rearrangements were amplified by touch-down multiplex PCR with mixed TRB-A/B primers. TCRdb reprocessed the multiplex PCR reads, with one entry per CDR3 protein and no DNA. The specimen's table records some 4,000 distinct CDR3 sequences. Each sample's input was 200 to 300 ng genomic DNA, some 38,000 genome equivalents. The sample also formed part of further work on T cell repertoires in aging, cancer and after chemotherapy.

Sample: peripheral blood. The source is a human donor in good health.

According to its frequency, this clonotype is medium-sized (0.01 to 0.1%). CDR3 amino acids: CASSYWGAGGYTF. J is TRBJ1-2 and V is TRBV6-5. Germline lookup yields CDR1 MNHEY and CDR2 SVGAGI. This CDR3 is 13 amino acids long.

CDR3 sequence: CASSGRQGLGMNTEAFF. The chain uses TRBV7-9 and TRBJ1-1; the D call from TCRdb, TRBD1, cannot be confirmed without DNA. The length of the CDR3 is 17 residues. Germline V lookup: CDR1 SEHNR, CDR2 FQNEAQ (reference sequence).

This clonotype is classed as medium-sized by frequency. The chain uses TRBV6-5 and TRBJ1-2; TCRdb outputs TRBD1, but without DNA this stays unchecked. There are 15 residues in the CDR3. Germline V gene data show CDR1 as MNHEY and CDR2 as SVGAGI. This CDR3 reads CASSYSTDRGFGYTF.

This clonotype is identified as medium-sized from frequency. The chain has TRBV19 and TRBJ2-1. The CDR3 spans 15 residues. Per the germline V gene, CDR1 is LNHDA and CDR2 is SQIVND (reference sequence). CDR3: CASRFDRSSYNEQFF. Supplemented by reference TRBV19 and TRBJ2-1, the full variable domain reads DGGITQSPKYLFRKEGQNVTLSCEQNLNHDAMYWYRQDPGQGLRLIYYSQIVNDFQKGDIAEGYSVSREKKESFPLTVTSAQKNPTAFYLCASRFDRSSYNEQFFGPGTRLTVL.

According to its frequency, this clonotype is medium-sized. The V gene is TRBV19, the J gene TRBJ1-5; with no DNA, the TCRdb D assignment of TRBD1 cannot be verified. Per the germline V gene, CDR1 is LNHDA and CDR2 is SQIVND (reference sequence). The CDR3 runs to 17 residues. The CDR3 here is CASSDPKDRANNQPQHF.

This clonotype registers medium-sized by frequency. This chain joins TRBV6-1 and TRBJ1-1. Germline V CDR1 and CDR2: MNHNS, SASEGT. This CDR3 contains 13 residues. The CDR3 protein is CASSEYRNTEAFF.

This clonotype counts as medium-sized by frequency. This chain uses TRBV19 with TRBJ2-3; TCRdb lists TRBD1, though no DNA is available to test this call. CDR1 and CDR2 from the germline V gene are LNHDA and SQIVND (reference sequence). This CDR3 is built from 12 residues. The CDR3 region is CASAPRTDTQYF.

The genes are TRBV20-1 and TRBJ2-7; TCRdb outputs TRBD2, but without DNA this stays unchecked. The CDR3 has 13 amino acids. Germline loops: CDR1 DFQATT, CDR2 SNEGSKA (reference sequence). The CDR3 reads CSAGPGSSYEQYF.

CDR3 loop: CASSQLDTKVAWAGELFF. The chain carries TRBV11-1 and TRBJ2-2. The germline gives CDR1 SGHAT, CDR2 FQDESV (reference sequence). The CDR3 covers 18 residues.

This clonotype is called medium-sized based on its frequency. CDR3 residues: CASSEGQGNYNEQFF. The chain carries TRBV5-1 and TRBJ2-1; the TRBD1 assignment by TCRdb is unverifiable without DNA. The germline gives CDR1 SGHRS, CDR2 YFSETQ. The CDR3 covers 15 residues.

The V gene is TRBV11-1, the J gene TRBJ2-7; TCRdb lists TRBD1, though no DNA is available to test this call. Germline values: CDR1 SGHAT, CDR2 FQDESV (reference sequence). This CDR3 has 18 amino acids. The CDR3: CASSLLPPGQGFTYEQNF.

This clonotype counts as medium-sized by frequency. The rearrangement links TRBV5-4 to TRBJ1-2. Germline V gene lookup returns CDR1 SGHNT and CDR2 YYREEE (reference sequence). The CDR3 runs to 12 residues. The CDR3 spells CASSLKDYGYTF.

The rearrangement uses TRBV6-1 and TRBJ2-5; as DNA is missing, the TRBD2 call by TCRdb cannot be tested. Germline values: CDR1 MNHNS, CDR2 SASEGT. The CDR3 consists of 14 residues. This CDR3 reads CAAKRDSLGETQYF.

This chain connects TRBV10-2 to TRBJ2-7. Germline values: CDR1 WSHSY, CDR2 SAAADI. This CDR3 spans 13 amino acids. This CDR3 is CASSESLGYEQYF.

The chain is built from TRBV21-1 and TRBJ2-6. TRBV21-1 counts as a pseudogene. The CDR3 has 12 residues. The CDR3 reads CASSNRLRVLTF.

CDR3 region: CAISRNLVGTGVGYTF. The chain combines TRBV10-3 with TRBJ1-2; TCRdb names TRBD1, which stays unverified in the absence of DNA. The length of the CDR3 is 16 residues. The germline V gene has CDR1 ENHRY and CDR2 SYGVKD.

The chain combines TRBV15 with TRBJ1-1. This CDR3 has 13 amino acids. Germline V gene data show CDR1 as LNHNV and CDR2 as YYDKDF (reference sequence). The CDR3 is CATRVGINTEAFF. Variable domain in full (rest from reference TRBV15 and TRBJ1-1): DAMVIQNPRYQVTQFGKPVTLSCSQTLNHNVMYWYQQKSSQAPKLLFHYYDKDFNNEADTPDNFQSRRPNTSFCFLDIRSPGLGDTAMYLCATRVGINTEAFFGQGTRLTVV.

This CDR3 is CASSEAVEGKDEQFF. This sequence joins TRBV6-4 and TRBJ2-1; the D call from TCRdb, TRBD2, cannot be confirmed without DNA. This CDR3 contains 15 residues. CDR1 is MRHNA and CDR2 is SNTAGT in the germline V gene.

This clonotype is medium-sized by frequency. The chain is built from TRBV12-3 or TRBV12-4 and TRBJ2-1; the D call of TRBD1 rests on TCRdb alone, since no DNA is present to check it. The CDR3 is 14 residues long. The CDR3 reads CASSLEGGRNEQFF.